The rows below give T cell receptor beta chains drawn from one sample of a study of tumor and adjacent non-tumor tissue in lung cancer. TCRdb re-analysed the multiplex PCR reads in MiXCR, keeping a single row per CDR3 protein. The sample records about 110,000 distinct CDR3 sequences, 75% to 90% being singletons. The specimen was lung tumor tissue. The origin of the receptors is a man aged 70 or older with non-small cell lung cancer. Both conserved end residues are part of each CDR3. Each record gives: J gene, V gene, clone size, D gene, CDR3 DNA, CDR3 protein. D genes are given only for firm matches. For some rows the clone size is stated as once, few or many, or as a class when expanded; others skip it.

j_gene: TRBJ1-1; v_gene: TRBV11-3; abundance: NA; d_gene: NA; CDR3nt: TGTGCCTGCAGCGACAAGGTGTATAAAGATTTCTTT; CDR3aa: CACSDKVYKDFF
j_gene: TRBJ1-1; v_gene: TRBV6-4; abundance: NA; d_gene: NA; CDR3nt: TGTGCCAGCAGCCCGGGAGGAGTGAATACTGATGCTTTCTTT; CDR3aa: CASSPGGVNTDAFF
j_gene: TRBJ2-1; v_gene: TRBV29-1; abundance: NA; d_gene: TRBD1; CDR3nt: TGCAGCGTTGAACTGCTTCAGGGACAGGGATGTGAATACAATGAGCAGTTCTTC; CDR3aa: CSVELLQGQGCEYNEQFF
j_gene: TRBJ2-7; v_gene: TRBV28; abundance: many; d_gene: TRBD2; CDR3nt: TGTGCCAGCAGTTTATTCGCCGGGGGACTAGCGGGAGTCTTCGACGAGCAGTACTTC; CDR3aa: CASSLFAGGLAGVFDEQYF
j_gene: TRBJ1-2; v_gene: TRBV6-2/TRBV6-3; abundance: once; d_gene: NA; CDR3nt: TGTGTCAACAGTTACCGGCAGAATGGCTACACCTTC; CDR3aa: CVNSYRQNGYTF
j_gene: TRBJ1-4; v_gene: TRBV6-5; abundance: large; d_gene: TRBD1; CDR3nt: TGTGCCAGCAGATCTGGACAGGGGAGAGGTGAAAAACTGTTTTTT; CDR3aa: CASRSGQGRGEKLFF
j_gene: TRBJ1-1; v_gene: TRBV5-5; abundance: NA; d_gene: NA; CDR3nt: TGTGCCAGCATGGGACAAGTCCGGGCCACTGAAGCTTTCTTT; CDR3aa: CASMGQVRATEAFF
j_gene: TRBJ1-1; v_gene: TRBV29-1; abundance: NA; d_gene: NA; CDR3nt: TGCAGCGTTGGGGCGGAGACGCATGAAGCTTTCTTT; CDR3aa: CSVGAETHEAFF
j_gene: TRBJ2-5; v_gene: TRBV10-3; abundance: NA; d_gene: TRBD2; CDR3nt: TGTGCCATCAGTGCTTGTCCTTCGACTAGCGTAATTGCGGTGGGGACCCAGTACTTC; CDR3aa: CAISACPSTSVIAVGTQYF
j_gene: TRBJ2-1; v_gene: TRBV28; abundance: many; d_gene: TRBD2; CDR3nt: TGTGCCAGCAGTTTAAGCGGCGGGAGGAATGAGCAGTTCTTC; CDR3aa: CASSLSGGRNEQFF
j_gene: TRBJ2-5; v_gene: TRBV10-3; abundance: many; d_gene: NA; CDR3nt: TGTGCCACTACTTGGGGGGCCTTGGAGACCCAGTACTTC; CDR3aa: CATTWGALETQYF
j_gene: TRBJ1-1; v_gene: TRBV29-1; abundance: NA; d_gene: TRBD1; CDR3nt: TGCAACATTAAAACAGGGGCCGCATTGAACACTGAGGCTTTCTTT; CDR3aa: CNIKTGAALNTEAFF
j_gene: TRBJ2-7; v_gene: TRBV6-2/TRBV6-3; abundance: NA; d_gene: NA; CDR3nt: TGTGGCAGCAACAGAGGCGGTTACGATGAGCAGTACTTC; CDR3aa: CGSNRGGYDEQYF